This T cell receptor (beta chain) was recovered during a study of PD-L1 blockade in urothelial cancer. Clones were read by immunoSEQ multiplex PCR, and TCRdb kept only the in-frame ones, dropping some. The profile shows under 60,000 clones, around 85% of them singletons. As for time point: peripheral blood 6 weeks after treatment start. The study collected 1 to 8 samples per patient, pretreatment and on-treatment. This clone was recorded many times. The CDR3 consists of 14 residues. In germline, CDR1 is SGDLS, CDR2 YYNGEE. V trimming: 3 bases; J trimming: 5 bases; junction bases outside the gene matches: 7.

The chain uses TRBV9 and TRBJ1-1; 7 bases fit TRBD1. Material: PBMCs, obtained around atezolizumab (anti-PD-L1) treatment. The sequence derives from a man aged 60 to 69 with urothelial cancer. The CDR3 protein is CASSGTGVRTEAFF. CDR3 nucleotides: TGTGCCAGCAGCGGTACAGGGGTGAGGACTGAAGCTTTCTTT.